These 30 T cell receptor beta chains share one sample of origin, sequenced in a study of response to subunit inactivated influenza vaccine. MiXCR was run by TCRdb on the RT-PCR reads, yielding one entry per CDR3 protein. The sample records 500,000 to 600,000 distinct CDR3 sequences, roughly 12% being singletons. This specimen was PBMCs from blood, taken on the day of vaccination. These receptors were obtained from a man between 45 and 60 years old who received an inactivated influenza vaccine.

The genes are TRBV29-1 and TRBJ2-2; 11 bases map to TRBD2. J gave up 0 bases and V 2 bases, and 2 bases lay outside the gene matches. The CDR3 contains 16 residues. Germline V gene data show CDR1 as SQVTM and CDR2 as ANQGSEA. CDR3 nucleotides: TGCAGCGTTGAATTAGCGGGGGGGCCGAACACCGGGGAGCTGTTTTTT. Protein: CSVELAGGPNTGELFF.

This clonotype was found a few times. The rearrangement joins TRBV19 to TRBJ2-2; 8 nucleotides align to TRBD1. The V gene's germline CDR1 is LNHDA and CDR2 SQIVND (reference sequence). J gave up 3 bases and V 9 bases, and 6 bases lay outside the gene matches. This CDR3 comprises 14 residues. CDR3 loop: CASSQGAHTGELFF. The CDR3 DNA follows: TGTGCCAGCTCGCAGGGGGCTCACACCGGGGAGCTGTTTTTT.

The table lists this clonotype with a few counts. The chain carries TRBV12-3 or TRBV12-4 and TRBJ2-7, with D unclear. The CDR3 has 13 amino acids. V gave up 7 bases and J gave up 5 bases, with 15 bases separating them. The CDR3 DNA is TGTGCCAGCACCCTTAGCCCCCGGAACGAGCAGTACTTC. It codes for CASTLSPRNEQYF.

V gene TRBV3-1 combines with J gene TRBJ1-2; 9 nucleotides match TRBD1. The CDR3 is 15 amino acids. V shed 3 bases and J 7 bases; nucleotides not matched to a gene: 9. The germline CDR1 and CDR2 sequences are LGHDT and YNNKEL (reference sequence). The CDR3 loop reads CASSHGTGTRGGYTF. The CDR3 DNA reads as TGTGCCAGCAGCCACGGGACAGGGACTAGGGGTGGCTACACCTTC.

This chain joins TRBV7-8 and TRBJ1-5; D unclear. Trimming stripped 5 bases from V and 4 bases from J, with 27 bases between. CDR3 length: 19 amino acids. The V gene's germline CDR1 is SGHVS and CDR2 FQNEAQ. The DNA of the CDR3 is TGTGCCAGCAGCCAGCGGACGAGCCCAACTCTCCTCCAAAATCAGCCCCAGCATTTT. Translation: CASSQRTSPTLLQNQPQHF.

This clonotype was seen only a few times. This rearrangement joins TRBV28 to TRBJ2-7; 8 bases line up with TRBD1. The germline V gene has CDR1 MDHEN and CDR2 SYDVKM. CDR3 length: 14 residues. V dropped 0 bases and J dropped 6; count of bases not matched to a gene: 4. The CDR3 bases are TGTGCCAGCAGTTTATGGCAGGGGGCGGGCGAGCAGTACTTC. Translated: CASSLWQGAGEQYF. The full variable domain, its missing parts supplied by reference TRBV28 and TRBJ2-7, is DVKVTQSSRYLVKRTGEKVFLECVQDMDHENMFWYRQDPGLGLRLIYFSYDVKMKEKGDIPEGYSVSREKKERFSLILESASTNQTSMYLCASSLWQGAGEQYFGPGTRLTVT.

This clonotype was observed many times. The rearrangement links TRBV14 to TRBJ2-2, with a weak D call TRBD1 (5 bases). V was trimmed by 0 bases and J by 1 base, leaving 12 bases between them. This CDR3 contains 17 residues. The germline CDR1 and CDR2 sequences are SGHDN and FVKESK. This CDR3 reads CASSQEQGLLNTGELFF. The CDR3 DNA follows: TGTGCCAGCAGCCAAGAGCAGGGCCTATTGAACACCGGGGAGCTGTTTTTT. The full variable domain, in which reference TRBV14 and TRBJ2-2 provide the parts outside the CDR3, is EAGVTQFPSHSVIEKGQTVTLRCDPISGHDNLYWYRRVMGKEIKFLLHFVKESKQDESGMPNNRFLAERTGGTYSTLKVQPAELEDSGVYFCASSQEQGLLNTGELFFGEGSRLTVL.

This sequence joins TRBV5-1 and TRBJ2-5; tentative D call: TRBD2 (6 bases). Germline values: CDR1 SGHRS, CDR2 YFSETQ. The CDR3 covers 17 residues. The V gene lost 0 bases and the J gene lost 0 bases, with 15 bases spanning the gap. The CDR3 reads CASSLESGQPYQETQYF. The CDR3 DNA is TGCGCCAGCAGCTTGGAGAGCGGGCAGCCGTACCAAGAGACCCAGTACTTC.

V usage is TRBV27 and J usage is TRBJ2-3; no clear D. The CDR3 spans 13 residues. Trimming pared 6 bases from V and 0 bases from J, leaving 7 bases between. Germline V gene data show CDR1 as MNHEY and CDR2 as SMNVEV (reference sequence). This CDR3 is CASSHSSTDTQYF. CDR3 sequence (DNA): TGTGCCAGCAGCCACTCTAGCACAGATACGCAGTATTTT.

This clonotype was detected only a few times. CDR3 in DNA: TGCGCCAGCAGCTTTCGGCCCGGGGCTGAAGCTTTCTTT. It encodes CASSFRPGAEAFF. The chain links TRBV5-1 to TRBJ1-1, with D hard to call. The germline CDR1 and CDR2 sequences are SGHRS and YFSETQ. V lost 2 bases and J lost 6, with 11 bases in between. This CDR3 has 13 amino acids.

In its sample, this clonotype was seen many times. This chain connects TRBV4-3 to TRBJ1-2, with a weak D call TRBD1 (5 bases). The V gene's germline CDR1 is LGHNA and CDR2 YSLEER. Trimming pared 4 bases from V and 0 bases from J, leaving 15 bases between. The CDR3 is made up of 16 amino acids. The CDR3 DNA reads as TGCGCCAGCAGCCTTAAGGGGAGGCACTCTAACTATGGCTACACCTTC. Its protein is CASSLKGRHSNYGYTF.

The chain uses TRBV14 and TRBJ2-1, with D possibly being TRBD2 (5 bases). The ends were cut back, 4 bases at V and 0 bases at J, with 10 bases in the middle. The CDR3 loop spans 15 amino acids. Germline CDR1 SGHDN, CDR2 FVKESK. The CDR3 bases are TGTGCCAGCAGCCCCGTAGCGAGCTCCTACAATGAGCAGTTCTTC. It encodes CASSPVASSYNEQFF.

This rearrangement joins TRBV12-3 or TRBV12-4 to TRBJ1-2, with D tentatively TRBD1 (6 bases). The CDR3 totals 13 residues. V lost 6 bases and J 6 bases, leaving 14 bases between the germline ends. The CDR3, as DNA: TGTGCCAGCAGCCTAGGGGGATTTGATGGCTACACCTTC. This codes for CASSLGGFDGYTF.

The sample holds many counts of this clonotype. This rearrangement joins TRBV6-2 or TRBV6-3 to TRBJ1-5; tentative D call: TRBD1 (6 bases). The germline V gene encodes CDR1 MNHEY and CDR2 SVGEGT. The CDR3 is 15 amino acids. V shed 0 bases and J shed 0 bases, with 6 bases lying between them. In DNA form, the CDR3 reads TGTGCCAGCAGTTACTCGGGACATAGCAATCAGCCCCAGCATTTT. Translating it yields CASSYSGHSNQPQHF.

This sequence joins TRBV24-1 and TRBJ2-1; 10 bases map to TRBD2. The germline V gene encodes CDR1 KGHDR and CDR2 SFDVKD. The CDR3 totals 17 residues. Losses at the gene ends were 2 bases for V and 5 bases for J; bases not matched to a gene: 8. CDR3: CATSDSSSGGYNNEQFF. The CDR3 region has the DNA TGTGCCACCAGTGATTCGTCTAGCGGGGGATACAACAATGAGCAGTTCTTC.

The chain joins TRBV11-2 to TRBJ2-1; 11 nucleotides align to TRBD2. This CDR3 region has 17 residues. CDR1 is SGHAT and CDR2 is FQNNGV in the germline V gene. The V and J ends lost 4 bases and 4 bases, in that order; junction bases with no gene match: 9. This chain's CDR3 is CASSSRLAGGLYNEQFF. CDR3 sequence (DNA): TGTGCCAGCAGCTCACGTCTAGCGGGGGGACTATACAATGAGCAGTTCTTC.

J is TRBJ1-2 and V is TRBV3-1; D is possibly TRBD1 (5 bases). This CDR3 region has 16 residues. The germline CDR1 and CDR2 sequences are LGHDT and YNNKEL (reference sequence). Trimming removed 0 bases from V and 0 bases from J, with 11 bases in between. CDR3 residues: CASSQDWGGTNYGYTF. In nucleotides, the CDR3 is TGTGCCAGCAGCCAAGATTGGGGGGGTACTAACTATGGCTACACCTTC. The full variable domain, in which reference TRBV3-1 and TRBJ1-2 provide the parts outside the CDR3, is DTAVSQTPKYLVTQMGNDKSIKCEQNLGHDTMYWYKQDSKKFLKIMFSYNNKELIINETVPNRFSPKSPDKAHLNLHINSLELGDSAVYFCASSQDWGGTNYGYTFGSGTRLTVV.

The chain has TRBV7-2 and TRBJ2-7, with 9 bases that match TRBD2. There are 15 residues in the CDR3. Looked up from germline, CDR1 is SGHTA and CDR2 is FQGNSA. J lost 4 bases, V lost 3 bases, and 7 bases had no gene match. The CDR3 nucleotides read TGTGCCAGCAGCTTGGGAGCGGGGGGTATTTACGAGCAGTACTTC. Its protein is CASSLGAGGIYEQYF.

This clonotype was detected only a few times. V and J are TRBV2 and TRBJ2-3; the match to TRBD2 covers 12 bases. Germline-derived CDR1 and CDR2 are SNHLY and FYNNEI. V lost 6 bases to trimming and J lost 3 bases; unmatched junction nucleotides: 4. The CDR3 totals 15 residues. The CDR3 region has the DNA TGTGCCAGCAGGGGACTAGCGGGCGCGACAGATACGCAGTATTTT. It is translated as CASRGLAGATDTQYF.

The J gene is TRBJ2-2, the V gene TRBV14; tentative D call: TRBD1 (6 bases). This CDR3 contains 18 residues. Germline V CDR1 and CDR2: SGHDN, FVKESK. Trimming shortened V by 0 bases and J by 3 bases, and 17 bases separated the two germline ends. CDR3 bases: TGTGCCAGCAGCCAAGACCTGTGGCAGGGGATATACACCGGGGAGCTGTTTTTT. It yields the protein CASSQDLWQGIYTGELFF.

This sequence joins TRBV11-1 and TRBJ2-1, with TRBD2 matching over 10 bases. The germline V gene has CDR1 SGHAT and CDR2 FQDESV (reference sequence). V shed 5 bases, J shed 7 bases, and the junction held 17 bases outside the gene matches. There are 18 residues in the CDR3. CDR3: CASSPIYPGLARLNEQFF. The CDR3 DNA reads TGTGCCAGCAGCCCCATCTACCCGGGACTAGCGAGATTAAATGAGCAGTTCTTC.

A few counts support this clonotype. This chain joins TRBV29-1 and TRBJ1-2; a weak D match, TRBD1 (6 bases). CDR1 and CDR2 (germline): SQVTM, ANQGSEA. Trimming removed 3 bases from V and 4 bases from J, with 6 bases in between. This CDR3 spans 11 amino acids. CDR3 DNA: TGCAGCGTTGACAGGGGCTATGGCTACACCTTC. This sequence encodes CSVDRGYGYTF.

The chain is built from TRBV9 and TRBJ1-1; D is uncertain. The CDR3 runs 14 residues. Germline assignment: CDR1 SGDLS and CDR2 YYNGEE. Trimming shortened V by 0 bases and J by 0 bases, and 6 bases separated the two germline ends. The CDR3 DNA follows: TGTGCCAGCAGCGTAGGGCCGATGAACACTGAAGCTTTCTTT. This sequence encodes CASSVGPMNTEAFF.

Ten or more counts support this clonotype. The gene calls are TRBV20-1 and TRBJ2-1, with D possibly matching TRBD2 (5 bases). Germline V gene data show CDR1 as DFQATT and CDR2 as SNEGSKA (reference sequence). CDR3 size: 12 residues. Trimming stripped 5 bases from V and 7 bases from J, with 12 bases between. The CDR3 nucleotides are TGCAGTGCTTTGTCGTCGGGAAATGAGCAGTTCTTC. Protein sequence: CSALSSGNEQFF.

This clonotype was seen a few times. V is TRBV12-3 or TRBV12-4 and J is TRBJ1-1, with 7 bases lining up with TRBD1. This CDR3 comprises 15 residues. V shed 6 bases, J shed 2 bases, and the junction held 9 bases outside the gene matches. The CDR3 sequence is CASRTGSGFNTEAFF. CDR3 sequence (DNA): TGTGCCAGCAGGACAGGGAGCGGCTTTAACACTGAAGCTTTCTTT.

This clonotype was observed a few times. This chain connects TRBV7-3 to TRBJ2-5, with 10 bases lining up with TRBD1. The CDR3 has 13 amino acids. Germline V lookup: CDR1 SGHTA, CDR2 FQGTGA. V dropped 4 bases and J dropped 7; count of bases not matched to a gene: 3. CDR3 nucleotide sequence: TGTGCCAGCAGCTCGAGACAGGGGGCGACCCAGTACTTC. Residues: CASSSRQGATQYF. The whole variable domain, filled in from reference TRBV7-3 and TRBJ2-5, reads GAGVSQTPSNKVTEKGKYVELRCDPISGHTALYWYRQSLGQGPEFLIYFQGTGAADDSGLPNDRFFAVRPEGSVSTLKIQRTERGDSAVYLCASSSRQGATQYFGPGTRLLVL.

This clonotype was seen more than once but under ten times. The rearrangement links TRBV27 to TRBJ2-7, with TRBD2 as a possible D gene (6 bases). The germline CDR1 and CDR2 sequences are MNHEY and SMNVEV (reference sequence). The V end lost 6 bases, the J end lost 1 base, and 13 bases lay between the germline ends. The CDR3 spans 14 residues. The CDR3 region is CASSRGIVSYEQYF. DNA of the CDR3: TGTGCCAGCAGCCGGGGGATTGTATCCTACGAGCAGTACTTC.

This clonotype has more than one count but fewer than ten. The chain carries TRBV28 and TRBJ2-7, with D uncertain. The CDR3 has 10 amino acids. Trimming removed 8 bases at V and 4 bases at J, with 6 bases between. Germline values: CDR1 MDHEN, CDR2 SYDVKM. CDR3 coding DNA: TGTGCCAGCCAGAGGTACGAGCAGTACTTC. Translated: CASQRYEQYF.

This clonotype was detected a few times. The CDR3 region has the DNA TGCGCCAGCAGCGGGGGACTAGCGTCGAAAGATACGCAGTATTTT. This codes for CASSGGLASKDTQYF. This sequence joins TRBV5-1 and TRBJ2-3; 10 positions agree with TRBD2. With 4 bases clipped from V and 5 bases from J, the junction kept 7 bases outside the gene matches. This CDR3 has 15 residues. The germline V gene has CDR1 SGHRS and CDR2 YFSETQ.

In its sample, this clonotype was seen a few times. The chain has TRBV30 and TRBJ2-5; D possibly corresponds to TRBD1 (6 bases). Trimming stripped 2 bases from V and 7 bases from J, with 8 bases between. Germline-derived CDR1 and CDR2 are GTSNPN and SVGIG (reference sequence). The CDR3 covers 11 residues. As DNA, the CDR3 is TGTGCCTGGAGTCGAGGGGGGACCCAGTACTTC. Protein sequence: CAWSRGGTQYF. The complete variable domain, with remaining parts taken from reference TRBV30 and TRBJ2-5, reads SQTIHQWPATLVQPVGSPLSLECTVEGTSNPNLYWYRQAAGRGLQLLFYSVGIGQISSEVPQNLSASRPQDRQFILSSKKLLLSDSGFYLCAWSRGGTQYFGPGTRLLVL.